In its sample, the clone carrying this TCR beta chain was seen a few times. The antigen is unknown. The CDR3 is 12 amino acids. The V end lost 8 bases, the J end lost 3 bases, and 12 bases lay between the germline ends. CDR1 SGHRS and CDR2 YFSETQ come from the germline V gene. After autologous stem cell transplantation all patients relapsed, and prior brentuximab vedotin exposure differed between cohorts. This sample is part of a study of PD-1 blockade in classical Hodgkin lymphoma. Study summary: The nivolumab dose that patients received was 3 mg/kg, given intravenously every 2 weeks. Study-level points and caveats: There was a significant rise in CD4+ TCR diversity by C4D1, with no such rise for CD8+. Whoever responded completely had baseline diversity much like that seen in newly diagnosed patients. Repertoire difference causes, possibly disease activity or prior therapy, remain undefined.

Method: immunoSEQ multiplex PCR; TCRdb's copy keeps in-frame clones and lacks some. The table records 10,000 or so clones, roughly 76% of them present only once. Material: peripheral blood mononuclear cells (PBMCs), obtained at baseline. The sequence was collected from a human donor with classical Hodgkin lymphoma. The chain uses TRBV5-1 and TRBJ2-7; possible D gene TRBD1, 5 bases. The CDR3: CARQGFNYEQYF. CDR3 sequence (DNA): TGCGCCAGGCAGGGCTTTAACTACGAGCAGTACTTC.